This T cell receptor beta chain was sequenced during a study of human thymus T cells. Study-wide results and caveats: Gene usage for V and J segments appeared biased in thymic and blood repertoires.

Some clones are missing from TCRdb's copy, which holds only in-frame ones; the method was immunoSEQ multiplex PCR. This table has tens of thousands of clones, 90% to 97% appearing once. CDR3 length: 16 residues. Per germline, CDR1 SGHAT and CDR2 FQNNGV. Trimming stripped 1 base from V and 4 bases from J, with 13 bases between. Regarding this clone: The antigen is unknown.

Corrective cardiac operations yielded the resected thymus tissue. All donors were healthy Finnish infants who were undergoing corrective surgery to treat congenital heart defects. This sequence was found in a boy younger than two with a congenital heart defect but otherwise immunologically healthy. Specimen: thymus tissue. The chain employs TRBV11-2 and TRBJ2-2; D not resolved. CDR3 region: CASSLVGLKFTGELFF. DNA for the CDR3: TGTGCCAGCAGCTTAGTAGGGCTAAAGTTCACCGGGGAGCTGTTTTTT.